This entry features one T cell receptor (beta chain) sequence. V lost 6 bases to trimming and J lost 0 bases, with 18 bases between them. This CDR3 spans 16 amino acids. Germline-derived CDR1 and CDR2 are SGHTA and FQGNSA. The source of the sample is a study of blood T cell repertoires in COVID-19. Per the study methods: The assay estimated nucleated cells by amplifying reference gene primers. Data came from immunoSEQ multiplex PCR; TCRdb stores just in-frame clones and leaves some out. V, J and clone size reflect that table, while D and trimming were determined from the DNA. The sample holds 200,000 or so clones; approximately 87% are singletons and the top ten take 0.65% to 0.95%.

This TCR was sampled from a woman aged 70 to 79 with acute or convalescent COVID-19. The sequenced material came from peripheral blood. The rearrangement uses TRBV7-2 and TRBJ2-7, with D maybe TRBD2 (6 bases). The CDR3 loop reads CASRMKGDSSSYEQYF. CDR3 in DNA: TGTGCCAGCAGGATGAAAGGGGACTCTAGCTCCTACGAGCAGTACTTC.